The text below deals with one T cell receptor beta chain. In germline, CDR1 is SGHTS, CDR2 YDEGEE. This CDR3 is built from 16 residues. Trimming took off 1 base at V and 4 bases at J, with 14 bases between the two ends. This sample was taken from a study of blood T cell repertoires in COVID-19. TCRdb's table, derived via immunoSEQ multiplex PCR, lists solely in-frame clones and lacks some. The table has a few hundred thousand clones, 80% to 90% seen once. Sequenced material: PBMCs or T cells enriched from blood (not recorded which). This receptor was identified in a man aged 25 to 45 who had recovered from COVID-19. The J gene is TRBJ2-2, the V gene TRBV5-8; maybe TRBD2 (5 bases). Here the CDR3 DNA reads TGTGCCAGCAGCTTGCCGGGAACGGGGATCACCGGGGAGCTGTTTTTT. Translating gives CASSLPGTGITGELFF.